The source of this TCR beta chain is a study of vaccination and CD4 T cells after COVID-19. Stated treatment: roughly 11-day PBMC culture with coronavirus spike peptide pools or control peptides (ViraFEST assay). J was trimmed by 5 bases and V by 4 bases; bases with no gene match: 9. The CDR3 contains 15 residues. Germline assignment: CDR1 KGHDR and CDR2 SFDVKD. Sequencing of DNA taken from cultured CD4+ T cells relied on the Oncomine TCR Beta short-read assay. TCRdb re-called the PCR reads through MiXCR, storing one row per CDR3 protein. The table lists 10,000 to 15,000 distinct CDR3 sequences, about 74% of them singletons. About this clonotype: Its specificity is not known.

The chain employs TRBV24-1 and TRBJ2-5; 7 nucleotides agree with TRBD1. The receptor was derived from a human donor who received a COVID-19 vaccine. This specimen consisted of CD4+ T cells from blood, cultured in vitro, obtained after SARS-CoV-2 vaccination. In DNA, the CDR3 is TGTGCCACCAGTGAGGACCTGACAGGGTTCGAGACCCAGTACTTC. It is translated as CATSEDLTGFETQYF.